This is a list of T cell receptor beta chains from one sample in a study of beta chain features in type 1 diabetes. Method: immunoSEQ multiplex PCR; TCRdb's copy keeps in-frame clones and lacks some. This repertoire shows tens of thousands of clones, around a third found once; its top ten account for approximately 0.45%. Sequenced material: stem cell memory CD4+ T cells from blood. The receptors were gathered from a woman between 18 and 30 years old in good health. CDR3s include the opening cysteine and the closing phenylalanine or tryptophan. Fields, in order: D gene, V gene, J gene, clone size, CDR3 protein, CDR3 DNA. The D gene is left open where the match is weak. Clone size is shown for a subset of rows, as once, few, many or a class of expanded clone.

NA,TRBV7-7,TRBJ2-1,few,CASSLGRGPYNEQFF,TGTGCTAGCAGCTTGGGCAGGGGCCCCTACAATGAGCAGTTCTTC
NA,TRBV19,TRBJ2-7,NA,CASGGRDEQYF,TGTGCCAGTGGTGGCAGGGACGAGCAGTACTTC
TRBD2,TRBV10-3,TRBJ2-5,once,CAISDTSGEETQYF,TGTGCCATCAGTGATACGAGCGGGGAAGAGACCCAGTACTTC
NA,TRBV9,TRBJ2-1,few,CASSVEVGGYNEQFF,TGTGCCAGCAGCGTAGAGGTAGGCGGGTACAATGAGCAGTTCTTC
TRBD1,TRBV9,TRBJ2-7,NA,CASSWEGTGGYEQYF,TGTGCCAGCAGCTGGGAGGGGACAGGGGGCTACGAGCAGTACTTC
TRBD2,TRBV2,TRBJ2-6,few,CASSYPGLAGFSSGANVLTF,TGTGCCAGCAGTTATCCGGGTCTAGCGGGATTTAGTTCCGGGGCCAACGTCCTGACTTTC
TRBD1,TRBV4-1,TRBJ1-4,few,CASSPGQLNEKLFF,TGCGCCAGCAGCCCGGGACAGCTTAATGAAAAACTGTTTTTT
NA,TRBV12-5,TRBJ1-5,NA,CASGLVLGGYSNQPQHF,TGTGCTAGTGGTTTGGTACTTGGGGGCTATAGCAATCAGCCCCAGCATTTT
NA,TRBV2,TRBJ2-3,NA,CASSQGHTQYF,TGTGCCAGCAGTCAGGGTCATACGCAGTATTTT
TRBD1,TRBV19,TRBJ2-2,few,CASSIQGATPSGELFF,TGTGCCAGTAGTATACAGGGGGCCACTCCATCCGGGGAGCTGTTTTTT
NA,TRBV7-2,TRBJ1-5,few,CASSQDFSNQPQHF,TGTGCCAGCAGCCAGGATTTTAGCAATCAGCCCCAGCATTTT
NA,TRBV30,TRBJ2-7,NA,CAWSETIPSYEQYF,TGTGCCTGGAGTGAGACTATACCCTCCTACGAGCAGTACTTC
NA,TRBV7-9,TRBJ2-3,NA,CASSLALYTDTQYF,TGTGCCAGCAGCTTAGCCCTCTATACAGATACGCAGTATTTT
TRBD1,TRBV19,TRBJ1-5,NA,CASTSGQGGWQPQHF,TGTGCCAGTACCTCAGGACAGGGAGGTTGGCAGCCCCAGCATTTT
TRBD1,TRBV5-1,TRBJ1-5,NA,CASSYGTGGNQPQHF,TGCGCCAGCAGTTACGGGACAGGGGGCAATCAGCCCCAGCATTTT
TRBD1,TRBV6-5,TRBJ1-2,few,CASSLDRAINGYTF,TGTGCCAGCAGCCTCGACAGGGCGATTAATGGCTACACCTTC
NA,TRBV29-1,TRBJ1-4,few,CSVATSGEKLFF,TGCAGCGTTGCAACATCGGGTGAAAAACTGTTTTTT
NA,TRBV9,TRBJ1-2,NA,CASEGGNYGYTF,TGTGCCAGCGAAGGGGGAAACTATGGCTACACCTTC
NA,TRBV9,TRBJ2-7,NA,CASSVADWGYEQYF,TGTGCCAGCAGCGTAGCGGACTGGGGTTACGAGCAGTACTTC
NA,TRBV18,TRBJ1-2,NA,CASSSTVAGPYGYTF,TGTGCCAGCTCATCCACGGTGGCAGGCCCCTATGGCTACACCTTC
TRBD2,TRBV11-3,TRBJ2-1,NA,CASSRPGTSGRASYNEQFF,TGTGCCAGCAGCCGGCCCGGGACTAGCGGGAGGGCCTCCTACAATGAGCAGTTCTTC
NA,TRBV18,TRBJ2-1,NA,CASSPPSTVSEQFF,TGTGCCAGCTCACCACCGTCGACAGTGAGTGAGCAGTTCTTC
TRBD2,TRBV6-5,TRBJ2-7,NA,CASSSLAGGGGSEQYF,TGTGCCAGCAGTTCTCTAGCGGGAGGAGGCGGATCCGAGCAGTACTTC
TRBD1,TRBV5-1,TRBJ2-2,few,CASSLGQVPGELFF,TGCGCCAGCAGCCTGGGACAGGTGCCCGGGGAGCTGTTTTTT
NA,TRBV5-1,TRBJ2-2,NA,CASQPGSRNTGELFF,TGCGCCAGCCAGCCAGGCTCGCGTAACACCGGGGAGCTGTTTTTT
NA,TRBV18,TRBJ2-5,NA,CASSASSAGQETQYF,TGTGCCAGCTCGGCCTCTAGTGCGGGCCAAGAGACCCAGTACTTC
NA,TRBV5-6,TRBJ1-5,once,CASSRGVGNQPQHF,TGTGCCAGCAGCCGGGGGGTGGGCAATCAGCCCCAGCATTTT
TRBD2,TRBV7-2,TRBJ2-1,NA,CASSQGLAGGRSYNEQFF,TGTGCCAGCAGCCAGGGACTAGCGGGGGGTCGCTCCTACAATGAGCAGTTCTTC
TRBD2,TRBV6-5,TRBJ2-5,NA,CASSYSSGGPGETQYF,TGTGCCAGCAGTTACTCTAGCGGGGGGCCCGGGGAGACCCAGTACTTC
TRBD1,TRBV29-1,TRBJ1-2,few,CSVASAGGNYGYTF,TGCAGCGTTGCTTCTGCAGGGGGCAACTATGGCTACACCTTC
NA,TRBV5-1,TRBJ1-1,NA,CASSFGQTYTEAFF,TGCGCCAGCAGCTTTGGACAGACTTACACTGAAGCTTTCTTT
TRBD2,TRBV5-1,TRBJ2-5,NA,CASSSSGGKETQYF,TGCGCCAGCAGCAGTAGCGGGGGGAAAGAGACCCAGTACTTC
TRBD1,TRBV10-3,TRBJ2-1,NA,CAIRNRGNEQFF,TGTGCCATCCGAAACAGGGGGAATGAGCAGTTCTTC
TRBD1,TRBV30,TRBJ1-5,NA,CAWSVQGAVGPQHF,TGTGCCTGGAGTGTACAGGGGGCGGTAGGGCCCCAGCATTTT
NA,TRBV2,TRBJ2-1,NA,CASVATPSYNEQFF,TGTGCCAGCGTAGCGACACCTTCCTACAATGAGCAGTTCTTC
NA,TRBV7-2,TRBJ2-7,NA,CASSPYGPGEEQYF,TGTGCCAGCAGCCCCTACGGGCCCGGGGAAGAGCAGTACTTC
NA,TRBV19,TRBJ2-7,NA,CASSPRDTAYEQYF,TGTGCCAGTAGTCCCCGGGACACCGCCTACGAGCAGTACTTC
TRBD1,TRBV6-1,TRBJ2-2,few,CAGRDRGRDTGELFF,TGTGCCGGGAGGGACAGGGGGCGCGACACCGGGGAGCTGTTTTTT
NA,TRBV5-4,TRBJ2-6,many,CASSYGLGANVLTF,TGTGCCAGCAGCTACGGTCTCGGGGCCAACGTCCTGACTTTC
NA,TRBV5-4,TRBJ2-5,once,CASSAERTETQYF,TGTGCCAGCAGCGCAGAACGTACCGAGACCCAGTACTTC
NA,TRBV5-1,TRBJ2-2,NA,CASRGGEGTGELFF,TGCGCCAGCAGGGGAGGCGAAGGGACCGGGGAGCTGTTTTTT